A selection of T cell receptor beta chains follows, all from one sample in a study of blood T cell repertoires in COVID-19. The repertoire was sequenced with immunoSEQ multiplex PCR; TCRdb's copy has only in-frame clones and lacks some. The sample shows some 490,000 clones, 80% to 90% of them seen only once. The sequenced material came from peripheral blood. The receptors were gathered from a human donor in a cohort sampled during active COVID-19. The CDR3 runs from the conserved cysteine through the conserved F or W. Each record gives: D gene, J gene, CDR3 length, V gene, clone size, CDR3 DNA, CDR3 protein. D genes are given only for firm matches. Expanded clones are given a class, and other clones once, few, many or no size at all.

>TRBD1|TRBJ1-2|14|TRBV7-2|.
TGTGCCAGCAGCCGGGACAGGGTCCCTTCGGGCTACACCTTC
CASSRDRVPSGYTF
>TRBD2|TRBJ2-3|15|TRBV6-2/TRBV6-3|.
TGTGCCAGCAGTTATCTCGGAGTAGCGGGAGCAGCGCAGTATTTT
CASSYLGVAGAAQYF
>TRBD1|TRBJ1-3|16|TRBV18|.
TGTGCCAGCTCACCCCCGACAGGGCGGCATGGAAACACCATATATTTT
CASSPPTGRHGNTIYF
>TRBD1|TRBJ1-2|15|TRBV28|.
TGTGCCAGCAGTTTGTGGGGACAGTCCTACTATGGCTACACCTTC
CASSLWGQSYYGYTF
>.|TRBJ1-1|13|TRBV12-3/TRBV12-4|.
TGTGCCAGCAGTTTGCAGGGGAACACTGAAGCTTTCTTT
CASSLQGNTEAFF
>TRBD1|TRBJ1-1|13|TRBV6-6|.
TGTGCCAGCAGCGCAGGGGGCTGGACTGAAGCTTTCTTT
CASSAGGWTEAFF
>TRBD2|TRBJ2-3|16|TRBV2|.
TGTGCCAGCAGTGAAGGACTAGCGGGAGGGTGGTATACGCAGTATTTT
CASSEGLAGGWYTQYF
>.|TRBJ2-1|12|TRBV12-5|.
TGTGCTAGTGGGTACAATGTCGATGAGCAGTTCTTC
CASGYNVDEQFF
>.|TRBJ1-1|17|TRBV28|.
TGTGCCAGCAGCACAGCCCGGGCAGGGGACGGGGACACTGAAGCTTTCTTT
CASSTARAGDGDTEAFF
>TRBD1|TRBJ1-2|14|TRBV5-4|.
TGTGCCAGCAGCTTAGGGACAGAGCCCTATGGCTACACCTTC
CASSLGTEPYGYTF
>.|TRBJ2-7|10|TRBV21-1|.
TGTGCCAGCAGCACCTCCCCCCAGTACTTC
CASSTSPQYF
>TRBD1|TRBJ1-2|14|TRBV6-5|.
TGTGCCAGCAGTCTGGACAGGGTCCTAGAAGGCTACACCTTC
CASSLDRVLEGYTF
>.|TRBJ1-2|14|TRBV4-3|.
TGCGCCAGCAGCCAAGTCGGGACTGGGCTGGGCTACACCTTC
CASSQVGTGLGYTF
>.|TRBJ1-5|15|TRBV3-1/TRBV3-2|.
TGTGCCAGCAGCCAAGGCGCGGGTAGCAATCAGCCCCAGCATTTT
CASSQGAGSNQPQHF
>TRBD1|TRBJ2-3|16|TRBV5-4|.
TGTGCCAGCAGCTCCTCCGGACAGGACTTTCTAGGTACGCAGTATTTT
CASSSSGQDFLGTQYF
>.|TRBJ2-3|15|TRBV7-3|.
TGTGCCAGCACCGATGGGGACACTAGCACAGATACGCAGTATTTT
CASTDGDTSTDTQYF
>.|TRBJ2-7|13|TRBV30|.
TGTGCCTGGGGCGACTTGGGGGCCGGCGAGCAGTACTTC
CAWGDLGAGEQYF
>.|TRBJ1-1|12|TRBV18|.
TGTGCCAGCTCACCGCGGGACACTGAAGCTTTCTTT
CASSPRDTEAFF
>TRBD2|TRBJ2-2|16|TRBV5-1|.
TGCGCCAGCAGCCACCCTCGGGGACTAGCGTCCGGGGAGCTGTTTTTT
CASSHPRGLASGELFF
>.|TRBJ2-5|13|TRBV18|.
TGTGCCAGCTCACTTCAACTTCAAGAGACCCAGTACTTC
CASSLQLQETQYF
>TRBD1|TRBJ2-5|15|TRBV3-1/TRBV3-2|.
TGTGCCAGCAGCCTAGACAGGGGGCCGGGGGAGACCCAGTACTTC
CASSLDRGPGETQYF
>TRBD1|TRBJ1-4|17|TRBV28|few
TGTGCCAGCAGTTTAGGAGGGGGCAGAAGTATCTATGAAAAACTGTTTTTT
CASSLGGGRSIYEKLFF
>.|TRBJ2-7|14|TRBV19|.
TGTGCCAGTAGTATCGGACCAGCCGCGGGGGAGCAGTACTTC
CASSIGPAAGEQYF
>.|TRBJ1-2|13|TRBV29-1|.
TGCAGCGTTGAAGTAACTAATAACCATGGCTACACCTTC
CSVEVTNNHGYTF
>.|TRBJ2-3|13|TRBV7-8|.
TGTGCCAGCAGCTTAAAGGAGGCAGATACGCAGTATTTT
CASSLKEADTQYF
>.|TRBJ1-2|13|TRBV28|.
TGTGCCAGCAGGTTTCCGACAACCTATGGCTACACCTTC
CASRFPTTYGYTF
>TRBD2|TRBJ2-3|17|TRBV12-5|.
TGTGCTAGTGGTTTGGCAAGGGCGGGAGGGTGGACAGATACGCAGTATTTT
CASGLARAGGWTDTQYF
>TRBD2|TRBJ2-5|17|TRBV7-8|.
TGTGCCAGCATCTGGGGACTAGCGGGAGGGCAGCAAGAGACCCAGTACTTC
CASIWGLAGGQQETQYF
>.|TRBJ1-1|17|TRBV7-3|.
TGTGCCAGCAGCTTATTTGGACAGCTCCTGATGAACACTGAAGCTTTCTTT
CASSLFGQLLMNTEAFF
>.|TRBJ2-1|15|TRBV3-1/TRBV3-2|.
TGTGCCAGCAGCCAAAGCAGGAATTCCTACAATGAGCAGTTCTTC
CASSQSRNSYNEQFF
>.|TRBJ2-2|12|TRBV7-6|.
TGTGCCAGCAGCGAGGGGGCCGGGGAGCTGTTTTTT
CASSEGAGELFF
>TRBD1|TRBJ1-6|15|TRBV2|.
TGTGCCAGCATGGAGGGACAGGGAAAAGAATCACCCCTCCACTTT
CASMEGQGKESPLHF
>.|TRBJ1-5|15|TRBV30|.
TGTGCCTGGCAAGGGCTGGGAGGGGTCACTCAGCCCCAGCATTTT
CAWQGLGGVTQPQHF
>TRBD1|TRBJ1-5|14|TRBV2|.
TGTGCCAGCAGTGAGCAACAGGGGGGTCAGCCCCAGCATTTT
CASSEQQGGQPQHF
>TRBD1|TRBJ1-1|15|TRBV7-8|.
TGTGCCAGCAGCGCGGACAGGTTCACGTTCCCTGAAGCTTTCTTT
CASSADRFTFPEAFF
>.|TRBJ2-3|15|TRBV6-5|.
TGTGCCAGCAGTTACTCGATGTCGAGCATAGATACGCAGTATTTT
CASSYSMSSIDTQYF
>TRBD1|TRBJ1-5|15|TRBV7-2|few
TGTGCCAGCAGCTTACGGACAGGGGGTAATCAGCCCCAGCATTTT
CASSLRTGGNQPQHF
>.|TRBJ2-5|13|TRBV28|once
TGTGCCAGTGGGGGGGCACCCCAAGAGACCCAGTACTTC
CASGGAPQETQYF
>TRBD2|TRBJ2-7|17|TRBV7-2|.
TGTGCCAGCAGCTTAGACGGCGGGAGGGGAGCCCGGCGGGAGCAGTACTTC
CASSLDGGRGARREQYF
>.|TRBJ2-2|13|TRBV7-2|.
TGTGCCAGCAGCCCTGACACCACCGGGGAGCTGTTTTTT
CASSPDTTGELFF
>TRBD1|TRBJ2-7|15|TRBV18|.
TGTGCCAGCTCACCGGCCGGGACAGGGGTCTACGAGCAGTACTTC
CASSPAGTGVYEQYF
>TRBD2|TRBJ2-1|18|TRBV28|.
TGTGCCAGCACGTCCGGGACTAGCCTCAGGAGCTCCTACAATGAGCAGTTCTTC
CASTSGTSLRSSYNEQFF
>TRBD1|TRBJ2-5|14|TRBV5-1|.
TGCGCCAGCAGCTTACCGGGACAGGGAGAGACCCAGTACTTC
CASSLPGQGETQYF
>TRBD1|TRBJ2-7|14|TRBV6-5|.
TGTGCCAGCAGGGGGACAGGGCGTCCCGTCGAGCAGTACTTC
CASRGTGRPVEQYF
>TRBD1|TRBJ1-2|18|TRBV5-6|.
TGTGCCAGCAGCGTGCCAGGGGGCGACGCTCTTACCGACTATGGCTACACCTTC
CASSVPGGDALTDYGYTF
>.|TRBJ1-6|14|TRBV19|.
TGTGCCAGTAGTATCCGGGGAAATAATTCACCCCTCCACTTT
CASSIRGNNSPLHF
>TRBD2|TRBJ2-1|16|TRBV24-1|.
TGTGCCACCAGTGACCGGGGACTAGCGGTGTACAATGAGCAGTTCTTC
CATSDRGLAVYNEQFF
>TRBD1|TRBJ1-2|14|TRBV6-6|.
TGTGCCAGCACCCAAGACAGGGGCGTTTATGGCTACACCTTC
CASTQDRGVYGYTF
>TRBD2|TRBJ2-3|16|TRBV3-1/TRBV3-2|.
TGTGCCAGCAGCCGTGGAGGCGGGAGTGGGCCAGATACGCAGTATTTT
CASSRGGGSGPDTQYF
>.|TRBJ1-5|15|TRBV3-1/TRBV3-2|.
TGTGCCAGCAGCCAAGATACAGGTACGGGTCAGCCCCAGCATTTT
CASSQDTGTGQPQHF
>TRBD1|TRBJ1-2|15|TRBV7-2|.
TGTGCCAGCAGCTTCCGGACAGGGGCGGGGTATGGCTACACCTTC
CASSFRTGAGYGYTF
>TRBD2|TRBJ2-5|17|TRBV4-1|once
TGCGCCAGCAGCCAAGATCTGGCGGGAGTGGGTCAAGAGACCCAGTACTTC
CASSQDLAGVGQETQYF
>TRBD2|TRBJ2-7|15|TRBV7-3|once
TGTGCCAGCAGTCACAGTGGGGCTAGCGGTTACGAGCAGTACTTC
CASSHSGASGYEQYF
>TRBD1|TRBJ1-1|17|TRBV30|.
TGTGCCTGGAGTGCCTCACGGACAGGGAGATTGGACACTGAAGCTTTCTTT
CAWSASRTGRLDTEAFF
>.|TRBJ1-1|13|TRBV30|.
TGTGCCTGGAGTGTAAGAGGGAACACTGAAGCTTTCTTT
CAWSVRGNTEAFF
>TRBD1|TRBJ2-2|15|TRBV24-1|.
TGTGCCACCAGTGGTGCCGGGACAGGGGCCGGGGAGCTGTTTTTT
CATSGAGTGAGELFF
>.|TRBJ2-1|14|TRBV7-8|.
TGTGCCAGCAGCCCCCTAGCTGTAAAGAATGAGCAGTTCTTC
CASSPLAVKNEQFF
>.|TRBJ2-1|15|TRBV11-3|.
TGTGCCAGCAGCTTAGGGGCAGCGGAGACTAATGAGCAGTTCTTC
CASSLGAAETNEQFF
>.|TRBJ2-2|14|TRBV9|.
TGTGCCAGCAGCCAGGGTCTCCCTGTGCGGGAGCTGTTTTTT
CASSQGLPVRELFF